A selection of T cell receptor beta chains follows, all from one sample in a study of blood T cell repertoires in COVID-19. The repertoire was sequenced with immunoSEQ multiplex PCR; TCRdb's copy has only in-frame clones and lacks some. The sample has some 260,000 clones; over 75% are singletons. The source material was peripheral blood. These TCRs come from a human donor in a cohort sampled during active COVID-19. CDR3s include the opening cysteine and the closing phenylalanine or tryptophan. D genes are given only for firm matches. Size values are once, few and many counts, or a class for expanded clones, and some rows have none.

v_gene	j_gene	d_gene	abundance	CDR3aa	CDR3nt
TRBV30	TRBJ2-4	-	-	CAWRGGLGPQNIQYF	TGTGCCTGGAGGGGGGGACTGGGGCCCCAAAACATTCAGTACTTC
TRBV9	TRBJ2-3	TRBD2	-	CASSVALRTSGLDTQYF	TGTGCCAGCAGCGTAGCCCTTCGGACTAGCGGCTTGGATACGCAGTATTTT
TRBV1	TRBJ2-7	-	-	CTSSQDIAVLTYEQYF	TGCACCAGCAGCCAAGATATCGCGGTATTAACCTACGAGCAGTACTTC
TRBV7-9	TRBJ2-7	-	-	CASSFRLSGQGIGEQYF	TGTGCCAGCAGCTTCAGACTGTCTGGGCAGGGGATCGGCGAGCAGTACTTC
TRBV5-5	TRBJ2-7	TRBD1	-	CASSPYPGTGDYEQYF	TGTGCCAGCAGCCCCTACCCCGGGACAGGGGACTACGAGCAGTACTTC
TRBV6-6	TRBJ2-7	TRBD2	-	CASSPLGTSGIPLEQYF	TGTGCCAGCAGTCCCCTAGGGACTAGCGGGATCCCCCTCGAGCAGTACTTC
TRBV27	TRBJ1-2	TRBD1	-	CASSTGQGFLNYGYTF	TGTGCCAGCAGCACAGGACAGGGGTTCCTTAACTATGGCTACACCTTC
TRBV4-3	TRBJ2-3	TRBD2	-	CASSQDASGGRVSTDTQYF	TGCGCCAGCAGCCAAGATGCTAGCGGGGGGCGGGTGAGCACAGATACGCAGTATTTT
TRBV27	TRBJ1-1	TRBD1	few	CASSKDRAPNTEAFF	TGTGCCAGCAGTAAAGACAGGGCACCGAACACTGAAGCTTTCTTT
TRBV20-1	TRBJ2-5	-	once	CSASSRGHGETQYF	TGCAGTGCTAGTTCGCGGGGCCATGGTGAGACCCAGTACTTC
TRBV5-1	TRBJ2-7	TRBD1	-	CASSKGQGTYEQYF	TGCGCCAGCAGCAAGGGACAGGGTACCTACGAGCAGTACTTC
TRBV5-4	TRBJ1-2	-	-	CASSAGWGYTF	TGTGCCAGCAGCGCAGGGTGGGGCTACACCTTC
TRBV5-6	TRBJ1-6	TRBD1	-	CASSFPGGVASSPLHF	TGTGCCAGCAGCTTTCCAGGGGGCGTCGCGTCCTCACCCCTCCACTTT
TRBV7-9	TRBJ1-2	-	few	CASRSQNYGYTF	TGTGCCAGCAGGTCTCAGAACTATGGCTACACCTTC
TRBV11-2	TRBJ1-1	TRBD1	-	CASSSGYRQGNTEAFF	TGTGCCAGCAGCTCGGGGTATCGACAGGGGAACACTGAAGCTTTCTTT
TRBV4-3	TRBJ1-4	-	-	CASSQERGRGEKLFF	TGCGCCAGCAGCCAAGAAAGGGGGAGGGGTGAAAAACTGTTTTTT
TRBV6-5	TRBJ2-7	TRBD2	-	CASSQLAGGSYEQYF	TGTGCCAGCAGCCAACTAGCGGGGGGGTCCTACGAGCAGTACTTC
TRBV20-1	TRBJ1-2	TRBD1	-	CSASLFGTEANYGYTF	TGCAGTGCTAGTTTATTCGGGACAGAAGCTAACTATGGCTACACCTTC
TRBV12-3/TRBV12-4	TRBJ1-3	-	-	CASSLAVGNTIYF	TGTGCCAGCAGTTTGGCGGTTGGAAACACCATATATTTT
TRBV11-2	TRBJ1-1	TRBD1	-	CASSYSTGIPEAFF	TGTGCCAGCAGCTACTCGACAGGGATCCCTGAAGCTTTCTTT
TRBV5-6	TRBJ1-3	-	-	CASSLLRGSSGNTIYF	TGTGCCAGCAGCTTATTGCGCGGCTCCTCTGGAAACACCATATATTTT
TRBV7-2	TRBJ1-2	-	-	CASSPDSVGYTF	TGTGCCAGCAGCCCGGACAGCGTTGGCTACACCTTC